This entry is about one T cell receptor (beta chain). The source of the sample is a study of control samples from healthy donors and cancer patients. TCRdb keeps only in-frame clones here, not all; method: immunoSEQ multiplex PCR. Of approximately 60,000 clones detected, 65% to 90% appear once; the ten largest clones hold 4.5% to 6%. The CDR3 has 13 residues. Trimming took off 0 bases at V and 7 bases at J, with 10 bases between the two ends. Germline V gene lookup returns CDR1 SGDLS and CDR2 YYNGEE. The TCR was taken from a middle-aged man in good health. Material for sequencing was blood. V usage is TRBV9 and J usage is TRBJ1-1; unclear D gene. The CDR3 DNA is TGTGCCAGCAGCGTAGGTGGGGTTGGTGAAGCTTTCTTT. It is translated as CASSVGGVGEAFF.